These 8 T cell receptor beta chains were sequenced from one sample in a study of T cells after yellow fever vaccination. TCRdb analysed the 5' RACE reads with MiXCR anew, one entry per CDR3 protein. The table shows a few hundred thousand distinct CDR3 sequences, with roughly 4% occurring only once. Sample: PBMCs, taken 5 days after the yellow fever booster vaccination. These TCRs come from a man aged 18 to 29 who received the YFV17D yellow fever vaccine.

This chain uses TRBV7-8 with TRBJ2-1; no firm D call. The CDR3 is made up of 13 amino acids. Germline lookup yields CDR1 SGHVS and CDR2 FQNEAQ. Trimming cost V 3 bases and J 6 bases, with 9 bases left between them. CDR3 protein: CASSFTVGNEQFF. The CDR3 DNA follows: TGTGCCAGCAGCTTCACGGTCGGCAATGAGCAGTTCTTC.

This clonotype showed up many times. The chain joins TRBV28 to TRBJ1-6, with D hard to call. CDR3 length equals 12 residues. Germline CDR1 MDHEN, CDR2 SYDVKM. V lost 4 bases and J 14 bases, leaving 12 bases between the germline ends. DNA of the CDR3: TGTGCCAGCAGTTCCTCGAGGTGGGCCCTCCACTTT. Amino acid sequence: CASSSSRWALHF.

This clonotype has at least ten counts. The chain links TRBV29-1 to TRBJ1-1; 9 bases map to TRBD1. Germline V gene lookup returns CDR1 SQVTM and CDR2 ANQGSEA. The CDR3 is made up of 13 amino acids. The V segment lost 6 bases and the J segment 1 base; nucleotides outside the gene matches: 3. CDR3 nucleotide sequence: TGCAGCGTCCAGGGACAGGGGAACACTGAAGCTTTCTTT. Its translation is CSVQGQGNTEAFF.

This clonotype was counted a few times. The chain couples TRBV4-3 to TRBJ1-2; 8 bases map to TRBD1. The CDR3 totals 15 residues. The germline V gene has CDR1 LGHNA and CDR2 YSLEER. The ends lost 4 bases at V and 3 bases at J; junction bases unmatched: 7. As DNA, the CDR3 is TGCGCCAGCAGCCCTGGGACAGGAAGAGACTATGGCTACACCTTC. Its protein is CASSPGTGRDYGYTF.

J is TRBJ2-7 and V is TRBV7-9; a possible D gene is TRBD2 (6 bases). The V gene's germline CDR1 is SEHNR and CDR2 FQNEAQ (reference sequence). V shed 3 bases and J shed 6 bases, with 9 bases lying between them. CDR3 length: 12 amino acids. The CDR3 DNA sequence: TGTGCCAGCAGCTTCGGGGACTCCGAGCAGTACGTC. Translation: CASSFGDSEQYV.

V usage is TRBV2 and J usage is TRBJ2-2; the D gene could be TRBD1 or TRBD2 (6 bases each). With 6 bases removed from V and 7 bases from J, the gap between germline ends came to 15 bases. The CDR3 is made up of 14 amino acids. CDR1 and CDR2 from the germline V gene are SNHLY and FYNNEI. CDR3 bases: TGTGCCAGCAGAACCCTAAGGGGGGTCGGGGAGCTGTTTTTT. This sequence encodes CASRTLRGVGELFF.

This clonotype was observed a handful of times. The rearrangement links TRBV6-6 to TRBJ2-7; 9 bases match TRBD1. The V segment lost 6 bases and the J segment 2 bases; nucleotides outside the gene matches: 5. The germline V gene encodes CDR1 MNHNY and CDR2 SVGAGI (reference sequence). The CDR3 extends over 14 amino acids. CDR3 bases: TGTGCCAGCAGCTTGAACAGGGGGCCCTACGAGCAGTACGTC. Its translation is CASSLNRGPYEQYV.

This clonotype was picked up many times. The chain employs TRBV5-1 and TRBJ2-1; TRBD2 is a possible D gene (5 bases). This CDR3 region has 14 residues. CDR1 is SGHRS and CDR2 is YFSETQ in the germline V gene. V was trimmed by 0 bases and J by 8 bases, leaving 12 bases between them. CDR3 coding DNA: TGCGCCAGCAGCTTGGTTGGCGCGGGCGATGAGCAGTTCTTC. Protein product: CASSLVGAGDEQFF.